A selection of T cell receptor beta chains follows, all from one sample in a study of cytotoxic CD8 clonotypes in ibrutinib-treated CLL. Clones were read by immunoSEQ multiplex PCR, and TCRdb kept only the in-frame ones, dropping some. The data hold some 130,000 clones, with 76% observed a single time. Sequenced here: PBMCs, sampled after 24 months of ibrutinib treatment. The receptors were gathered from a human donor with chronic lymphocytic leukemia. Both conserved end residues are part of each CDR3. The D gene is left open where the match is weak. Expanded clones get a size class; other rows say once, few or many, or leave the size out.

clone size: NA
J gene: TRBJ1-2
D gene: TRBD1
V gene: TRBV6-5
CDR3 DNA: TGTGCCAGCAGACAGCAGGGGGGGGCTAACTATGGCTACACCTTC
CDR3 protein: CASRQQGGANYGYTF

clone size: NA
J gene: TRBJ1-4
D gene: NA
V gene: TRBV7-2
CDR3 DNA: TGTGCCAGCACCCTAGGCCCGGGGGGAAAACTGTTTTTT
CDR3 protein: CASTLGPGGKLFF

clone size: NA
J gene: TRBJ2-7
D gene: NA
V gene: TRBV5-1
CDR3 DNA: TGCGCCAGCAGCCACGACAGGCCTCCCTACGAGCAGTACTTC
CDR3 protein: CASSHDRPPYEQYF

clone size: NA
J gene: TRBJ2-7
D gene: TRBD1
V gene: TRBV9
CDR3 DNA: TGTGCCAGCAGCCCCTACAGGGGGAGCTCCTACGAGCAGTACTTC
CDR3 protein: CASSPYRGSSYEQYF

clone size: once
J gene: TRBJ2-5
D gene: NA
V gene: TRBV6-6
CDR3 DNA: TGTGCCAGCAGCACCGGGATTCAAGAGACCCAGTACTTC
CDR3 protein: CASSTGIQETQYF

clone size: NA
J gene: TRBJ1-5
D gene: NA
V gene: TRBV28
CDR3 DNA: TGTGCCAGCAGTTTTTTGGTGGGGGGCGGTGATCAGCCCCAGCATTTT
CDR3 protein: CASSFLVGGGDQPQHF

clone size: NA
J gene: TRBJ2-3
D gene: NA
V gene: TRBV7-2
CDR3 DNA: TGTGCCAGCAGCTTAGTAGGACCTATGATGGGGGCGCAGTATTTT
CDR3 protein: CASSLVGPMMGAQYF

clone size: few
J gene: TRBJ2-7
D gene: TRBD2
V gene: TRBV9
CDR3 DNA: TGTGCCAGCAGCACTCTAGCGGGAGTTGGGTACGAGCAGTACTTC
CDR3 protein: CASSTLAGVGYEQYF

clone size: NA
J gene: TRBJ1-4
D gene: NA
V gene: TRBV2
CDR3 DNA: TGTGCCAGCAGAGCTTACGAAAAACTGTTTTTT
CDR3 protein: CASRAYEKLFF

clone size: NA
J gene: TRBJ1-4
D gene: NA
V gene: TRBV7-6
CDR3 DNA: TGTGCCAGCAGCTTAGGTGGGGGCCGGGGAGAAAAACTGTTTTTT
CDR3 protein: CASSLGGGRGEKLFF

clone size: NA
J gene: TRBJ1-2
D gene: NA
V gene: TRBV6-5
CDR3 DNA: TGTGCCAGCAGTTTCAGGAGGGACTATGGCTACACCTTC
CDR3 protein: CASSFRRDYGYTF

clone size: NA
J gene: TRBJ2-1
D gene: NA
V gene: TRBV7-9
CDR3 DNA: TGTGCCAGCAGCTTATTTCCTCGGGGGAGGAATGAGCAGTTCTTC
CDR3 protein: CASSLFPRGRNEQFF

clone size: NA
J gene: TRBJ2-7
D gene: TRBD1
V gene: TRBV2
CDR3 DNA: TGTGCCAGCAGTGAACAGGGGGCCACCTACGAGCAGTACTTC
CDR3 protein: CASSEQGATYEQYF

clone size: NA
J gene: TRBJ2-5
D gene: NA
V gene: TRBV28
CDR3 DNA: TGTGCCAGCAGTCTGGGAGGGGGGGAGACCCAGTACTTC
CDR3 protein: CASSLGGGETQYF

clone size: NA
J gene: TRBJ1-2
D gene: NA
V gene: TRBV6-5
CDR3 DNA: TGTGCCAGCACCAGGGACGTGCTCGGCTATGGCTACACCTTC
CDR3 protein: CASTRDVLGYGYTF

clone size: NA
J gene: TRBJ1-6
D gene: TRBD1
V gene: TRBV2
CDR3 DNA: TGTGCCAGCAGGGACAGGGAGGGTTCACCCCTCCACTTT
CDR3 protein: CASRDREGSPLHF

clone size: many
J gene: TRBJ2-3
D gene: TRBD2
V gene: TRBV4-3
CDR3 DNA: TGCGCCAGCAGCCAATACGCGGTAGCGGGGGTGGCAGATACGCAGTATTTT
CDR3 protein: CASSQYAVAGVADTQYF

clone size: NA
J gene: TRBJ1-2
D gene: NA
V gene: TRBV6-1
CDR3 DNA: TGTGCCAGCAGTCAAAAGAACTATGGCTACACCTTC
CDR3 protein: CASSQKNYGYTF

clone size: many
J gene: TRBJ2-5
D gene: TRBD2
V gene: TRBV11-2
CDR3 DNA: TGTGCCAGCAGCTTAGAGTGGGGACTAGGGGGGACCCAGTACTTC
CDR3 protein: CASSLEWGLGGTQYF

clone size: many
J gene: TRBJ2-5
D gene: TRBD2
V gene: TRBV6-6
CDR3 DNA: TGTGCCAGCAGCCCCGGGACTAGCGGGGAGACCCAGTACTTC
CDR3 protein: CASSPGTSGETQYF

clone size: few
J gene: TRBJ1-2
D gene: NA
V gene: TRBV28
CDR3 DNA: TGTGCCAGCAGTTTATATTTGGCGTCTGCATTC
CDR3 protein: CASSLYLASAF

clone size: NA
J gene: TRBJ2-7
D gene: NA
V gene: TRBV6-6
CDR3 DNA: TGTGCCAGCACCAACACAGGGGGGGGTTCCTACGAGCAGTACTTC
CDR3 protein: CASTNTGGGSYEQYF

clone size: NA
J gene: TRBJ2-5
D gene: NA
V gene: TRBV5-1
CDR3 DNA: TGCGCCAGCAGCGACGGGGGCCGTGAGACCCAGTACTTC
CDR3 protein: CASSDGGRETQYF

clone size: NA
J gene: TRBJ1-1
D gene: NA
V gene: TRBV7-2
CDR3 DNA: TGTGCCAGCAGAAGGATCCGGCAAGGGAACACTGAAGCTTTCTTT
CDR3 protein: CASRRIRQGNTEAFF

clone size: few
J gene: TRBJ1-2
D gene: TRBD1
V gene: TRBV19
CDR3 DNA: TGTGCCAGTAGCCAGACAGGGTCTAACTATGGCTACACCTTC
CDR3 protein: CASSQTGSNYGYTF

clone size: NA
J gene: TRBJ2-1
D gene: TRBD2
V gene: TRBV7-6
CDR3 DNA: TGTGCCAGCAGCTTAGCCCCCGGACTAGCGGGGGGTAATGAGCAGTTCTTC
CDR3 protein: CASSLAPGLAGGNEQFF

clone size: NA
J gene: TRBJ2-5
D gene: NA
V gene: TRBV2
CDR3 DNA: TGTGCCAGCAGTGCCCGTGTAGGGAGGGGGACGGGGACCCAGTACTTC
CDR3 protein: CASSARVGRGTGTQYF

clone size: NA
J gene: TRBJ1-2
D gene: TRBD1
V gene: TRBV5-6
CDR3 DNA: TGTGCCAGCAGCGCCGACAGGGCCAAAAACTATGGCTACACCTTC
CDR3 protein: CASSADRAKNYGYTF

clone size: few
J gene: TRBJ1-2
D gene: NA
V gene: TRBV30
CDR3 DNA: TGTGCCTGGAGTGTTGGACAGAAAGAAGGCTACACCTTC
CDR3 protein: CAWSVGQKEGYTF

clone size: once
J gene: TRBJ2-3
D gene: NA
V gene: TRBV6-6
CDR3 DNA: TGTGCCAGCAGTTATGGCACGGGCCACTCAGATACGCAGTATTTT
CDR3 protein: CASSYGTGHSDTQYF

clone size: NA
J gene: TRBJ2-1
D gene: NA
V gene: TRBV7-9
CDR3 DNA: TGTGCCAGCAGGCCACGGAGGGGGACATCCCACAATGAGCAGTTCTTC
CDR3 protein: CASRPRRGTSHNEQFF

clone size: NA
J gene: TRBJ1-2
D gene: NA
V gene: TRBV28
CDR3 DNA: TGTGCCAGCGATCCCCCGAACGGGCGGGATGGCTACACCTTC
CDR3 protein: CASDPPNGRDGYTF

clone size: NA
J gene: TRBJ1-5
D gene: NA
V gene: TRBV29-1
CDR3 DNA: TGCAGCGTTGGTGCAAATAGCAATCAGCCCCAGCATTTT
CDR3 protein: CSVGANSNQPQHF

clone size: NA
J gene: TRBJ2-5
D gene: NA
V gene: TRBV11-2
CDR3 DNA: TGTGCCAGCAGCCCACGACAGGGCACAGCGGGGGAGACCCAGTACTTC
CDR3 protein: CASSPRQGTAGETQYF

clone size: NA
J gene: TRBJ2-1
D gene: NA
V gene: TRBV9
CDR3 DNA: TGTGCCAGCAGCCCCGGCCCCGGGCCCACCTTCTTC
CDR3 protein: CASSPGPGPTFF

clone size: once
J gene: TRBJ2-4
D gene: TRBD1
V gene: TRBV30
CDR3 DNA: TGTGCCTCCACAGGGGCTGGAGAAAACATTCAGTACTTC
CDR3 protein: CASTGAGENIQYF

clone size: NA
J gene: TRBJ2-1
D gene: NA
V gene: TRBV7-6
CDR3 DNA: TGTGCCAGCAGCTTACCATACCGGGAGCAGTTCTTC
CDR3 protein: CASSLPYREQFF

clone size: NA
J gene: TRBJ2-7
D gene: NA
V gene: TRBV6-1
CDR3 DNA: TGTGCCAGCAGTGAAGGGCTCTACGAGCAGTACTTC
CDR3 protein: CASSEGLYEQYF

clone size: NA
J gene: TRBJ2-5
D gene: TRBD1
V gene: TRBV2
CDR3 DNA: TGTGCCAGCAGTGACGTGGGCCCGACAGGGGGACATCAAGAGACCCAGTACTTC
CDR3 protein: CASSDVGPTGGHQETQYF

clone size: NA
J gene: TRBJ2-7
D gene: NA
V gene: TRBV5-1
CDR3 DNA: TGCGCCAGCAGCTTGTATGGGCAGGGGTACGAGCAGTACTTC
CDR3 protein: CASSLYGQGYEQYF

clone size: NA
J gene: TRBJ2-3
D gene: NA
V gene: TRBV4-2
CDR3 DNA: TGTGCCAGCAGCCTAACAAGGGACATTAGCACAGATACGCAGTATTTT
CDR3 protein: CASSLTRDISTDTQYF

clone size: once
J gene: TRBJ1-5
D gene: NA
V gene: TRBV7-2
CDR3 DNA: TGTGCCAGCAGCCCCCGACAGGCCCTCGGGCCCCAGCATTTT
CDR3 protein: CASSPRQALGPQHF

clone size: NA
J gene: TRBJ2-5
D gene: TRBD1
V gene: TRBV5-1
CDR3 DNA: TGCGCCAGCAGCTTGGCCGGGACAGAACAAGAGACCCAGTACTTC
CDR3 protein: CASSLAGTEQETQYF

clone size: NA
J gene: TRBJ1-6
D gene: TRBD1
V gene: TRBV6-5
CDR3 DNA: TGTGCCAGCAGCCCGCAGCGGGACAGGGATTCACCCCTCCACTTT
CDR3 protein: CASSPQRDRDSPLHF

clone size: NA
J gene: TRBJ2-3
D gene: NA
V gene: TRBV20-1
CDR3 DNA: TGCAGTGCTAGGCCGGCGGATACGCAGTATTTT
CDR3 protein: CSARPADTQYF

clone size: NA
J gene: TRBJ1-1
D gene: TRBD1
V gene: TRBV4-3
CDR3 DNA: TGCGCCAGCAGCCAAGATCAGGGGGCGGACACTGAAGCTTTCTTT
CDR3 protein: CASSQDQGADTEAFF

clone size: once
J gene: TRBJ1-6
D gene: TRBD1
V gene: TRBV5-1
CDR3 DNA: TGCGCCAGCAGCTCGGGACAGGGTGGGCCCCAACCGAATTCACCCCTCCACTTT
CDR3 protein: CASSSGQGGPQPNSPLHF

clone size: NA
J gene: TRBJ2-4
D gene: NA
V gene: TRBV27
CDR3 DNA: TGTGCCAGCAGTTTCAGGGACCTAGCCAAAAACATTCAGTACTTC
CDR3 protein: CASSFRDLAKNIQYF

clone size: NA
J gene: TRBJ1-3
D gene: NA
V gene: TRBV10-3
CDR3 DNA: TGTGCCATCGGTGCCAGCGGAAACACCATATATTTT
CDR3 protein: CAIGASGNTIYF

clone size: NA
J gene: TRBJ2-3
D gene: NA
V gene: TRBV5-1
CDR3 DNA: TGCGCCAGCAGCGGATCCCCCGGGGGCTTGGGAGATACGCAGTATTTT
CDR3 protein: CASSGSPGGLGDTQYF

clone size: many
J gene: TRBJ1-2
D gene: NA
V gene: TRBV28
CDR3 DNA: TGTGCCAGCAGTTTAACGGGGAACTATGGCTACACCTTC
CDR3 protein: CASSLTGNYGYTF

clone size: NA
J gene: TRBJ2-7
D gene: TRBD1
V gene: TRBV9
CDR3 DNA: TGTGCCAGCAGCGTAGACAGGGGCTACGAGCAGTACTTC
CDR3 protein: CASSVDRGYEQYF

clone size: NA
J gene: TRBJ1-1
D gene: NA
V gene: TRBV30
CDR3 DNA: TGTGCCTGGAGTGTGGGCCAGAACACTGAAGCTTTCTTT
CDR3 protein: CAWSVGQNTEAFF

clone size: NA
J gene: TRBJ2-1
D gene: NA
V gene: TRBV7-9
CDR3 DNA: TGTGCCAGCAGCTTTTGGGGCGGGGGCCCCAACAATGAGCAGTTCTTC
CDR3 protein: CASSFWGGGPNNEQFF

clone size: once
J gene: TRBJ2-7
D gene: TRBD1
V gene: TRBV9
CDR3 DNA: TGTGCCAGCAGCGTAGGGGACAGCTACGAGCAGTACTTC
CDR3 protein: CASSVGDSYEQYF

clone size: NA
J gene: TRBJ1-1
D gene: NA
V gene: TRBV19
CDR3 DNA: TGTGCCAGTAACCCCCCGCGGGGGGGTGGGGTTACTGAAGCTTTCTTT
CDR3 protein: CASNPPRGGGVTEAFF

clone size: NA
J gene: TRBJ1-6
D gene: NA
V gene: TRBV27
CDR3 DNA: TGTGCCAGCAGTCCCCATACCCCAGGGACCTCCTATAATTCACCCCTCCACTTT
CDR3 protein: CASSPHTPGTSYNSPLHF

clone size: NA
J gene: TRBJ1-2
D gene: NA
V gene: TRBV28
CDR3 DNA: TGTGCCAGCAGTTCGGTCCCCTCTAACTATGGCTACACCTTC
CDR3 protein: CASSSVPSNYGYTF

clone size: NA
J gene: TRBJ1-3
D gene: TRBD1
V gene: TRBV19
CDR3 DNA: TGTGCCAGTACCGATGACAGGGATGGAAACACCATATATTTT
CDR3 protein: CASTDDRDGNTIYF